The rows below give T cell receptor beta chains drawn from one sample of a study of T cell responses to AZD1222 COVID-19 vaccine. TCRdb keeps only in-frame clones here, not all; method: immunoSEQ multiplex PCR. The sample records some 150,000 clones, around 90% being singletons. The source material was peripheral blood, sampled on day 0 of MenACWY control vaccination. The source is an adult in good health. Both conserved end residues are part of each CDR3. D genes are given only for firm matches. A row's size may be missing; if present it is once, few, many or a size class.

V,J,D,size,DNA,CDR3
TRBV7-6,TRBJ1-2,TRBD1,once,TGTGCCAGCAGCCCTAGGGACAGGGAGGGCTACACCTTC,CASSPRDREGYTF
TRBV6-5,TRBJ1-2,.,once,TGTGCCAGCAGTTACTCAACTGGACTCGGAGGCTACACCTTC,CASSYSTGLGGYTF
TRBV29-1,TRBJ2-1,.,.,TGCAGCGTTGCGGACACCCATGAGCAGTTCTTC,CSVADTHEQFF
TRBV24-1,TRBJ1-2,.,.,TGTGCCACCAGTGATTGGGCAGGGGATGGCTACACCTTC,CATSDWAGDGYTF
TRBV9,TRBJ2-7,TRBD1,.,TGTGCCAGCAGCCCCAGGGACAGGGCCTACGAGCAGTACTTC,CASSPRDRAYEQYF
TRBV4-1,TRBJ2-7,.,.,TGCGCCAGCAGCCAAGTTGGACCCTCCTACGAGCAGTACTTC,CASSQVGPSYEQYF
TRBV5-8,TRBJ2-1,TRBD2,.,TGTGCCAGCAGCTTGGGGACTAGCGGGTTGGTGGGCAATGAGCAGTTCTTC,CASSLGTSGLVGNEQFF
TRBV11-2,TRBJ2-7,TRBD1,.,TGTGCCAGCAGCTTAGTAGGGACAGGGGGTGGTAAGCAGTACTTC,CASSLVGTGGGKQYF
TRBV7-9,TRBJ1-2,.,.,TGTGCCAGCAGCTTAGCATCGGGGGCAAAGGGCTACACCTTC,CASSLASGAKGYTF
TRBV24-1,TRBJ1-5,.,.,TGTGCCACCAGCGGGGTGGGGAGCAATCAGCCCCAGCATTTT,CATSGVGSNQPQHF
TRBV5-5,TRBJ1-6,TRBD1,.,TGTGCCAGCAGCTTGACCGGGACAGGGGTATTTGGTTCACCCCTCCACTTT,CASSLTGTGVFGSPLHF
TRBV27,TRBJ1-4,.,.,TGTGCCAGCAGTTTATGGGGCAGGGATGAAAAACTGTTTTTT,CASSLWGRDEKLFF
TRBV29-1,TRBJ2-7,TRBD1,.,TGCAGCGTGGCTCGAGGGGGCAGCATATACGAGCAGTACTTC,CSVARGGSIYEQYF
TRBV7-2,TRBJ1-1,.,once,TGTGCCAGCAGCTTAGCTCTCAGGGCGGAAGCTTTCTTT,CASSLALRAEAFF
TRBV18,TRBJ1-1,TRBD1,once,TGTGCCAGCTCACCTGAGGGGCAGGGGGCGAAAGCTTTCTTT,CASSPEGQGAKAFF
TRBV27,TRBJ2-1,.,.,TGTGCCACCCGGGGGAGGGGGGCCTACAATGAGCAGTTCTTC,CATRGRGAYNEQFF